This T cell receptor (beta chain) was found in a study of T cell responses to AZD1222 COVID-19 vaccine. The germline CDR1 and CDR2 sequences are LGHNA and YNFKEQ. This CDR3 is built from 15 residues. V was cut by 0 bases and J by 4 bases, with 10 bases left in between. Libraries were prepared by immunoSEQ multiplex PCR; TCRdb keeps only in-frame clonotypes and omits some of them. The sample carries 100,000 to 150,000 clones, over 80% recorded once. Study findings and constraints: Spike-specific TCR breadth and depth grew following two AZD1222 doses.

On this clone itself: Antigen: not known.

Source: peripheral blood, taken on day 0 of AZD1222 vaccination. The sequence derives from an adult in good health. The chain employs TRBV4-2 and TRBJ1-5; D call uncertain. The CDR3 nucleotides are TGTGCCAGCAGCCAAGACAAGACGGCAAATCAGCCCCAGCATTTT. This codes for CASSQDKTANQPQHF.